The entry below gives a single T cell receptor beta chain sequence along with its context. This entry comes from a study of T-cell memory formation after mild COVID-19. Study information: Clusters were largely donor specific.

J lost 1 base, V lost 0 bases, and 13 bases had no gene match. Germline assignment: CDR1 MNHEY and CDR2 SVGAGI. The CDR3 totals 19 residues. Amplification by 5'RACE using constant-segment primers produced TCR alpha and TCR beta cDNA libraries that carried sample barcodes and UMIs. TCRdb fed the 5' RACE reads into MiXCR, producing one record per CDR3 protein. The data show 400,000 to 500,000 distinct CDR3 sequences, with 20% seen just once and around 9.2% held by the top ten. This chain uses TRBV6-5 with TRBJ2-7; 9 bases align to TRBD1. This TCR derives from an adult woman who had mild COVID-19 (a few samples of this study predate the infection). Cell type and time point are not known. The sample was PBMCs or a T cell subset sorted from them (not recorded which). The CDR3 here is CASSYSKIVTGQGSYEQYF. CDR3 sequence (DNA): TGTGCCAGCAGTTACTCGAAAATTGTCACCGGACAGGGGTCCTACGAGCAGTACTTC.